This T cell receptor (beta chain) was observed in a study of technical replicates of blood from a handful of donors. The CDR3 consists of 15 residues. V was pared by 7 bases and J by 2 bases, with 17 bases between. CDR1 is LGHNA, CDR2 YSLEER, per germline. In its sample, this clone was seen once. Given a much more abundant clone one base away, this may be a read error. The method was immunoSEQ multiplex PCR; TCRdb's version includes in-frame clones alone and lacks a portion of them. The sample yields about 60,000 clones, around 87% seen once. The gene calls are TRBV4-3 and TRBJ1-2, with D hard to call. The origin of this receptor is a human donor in good health. Some clones in this sample may be carry-over from other donors' samples. The sequenced sample consisted of PBMCs. The CDR3 DNA sequence: TGCGCCAGCAACCCAGAAGAGGAGGGAAACTATGGCTACACCTTC. Amino acids: CASNPEEEGNYGYTF.